This T cell receptor (beta chain) was identified in a study of T cells expressing NK-cell markers. Findings and limits, study-wide: NKG2C+ dominant clonotype frequencies in roughly six donors were about 1.0-7.5% of CD8+ T cells.

After re-calling the 5' RACE reads, TCRdb lists one entry per CDR3 protein, DNA absent. This sample's clone table lists roughly 420,000 distinct CDR3 sequences. The CDR3 is 15 residues long. Germline CDR1 and CDR2: MNHEY and SMNVEV (reference sequence). For this clonotype: Its antigen is not known.

J is TRBJ2-7 and V is TRBV27. The sample comprised blood T cells: a sorted CD56 or NKG2C T cell subset, CD4+ or CD8+ T cells, or bulk PBMC T cells (not recorded which). This clonotype originated in a woman aged 18-69 years in good health. The CDR3 region is CASSLTSAGAYEQYF.